The T cell receptor beta chain described here comes from a study of cytomegalovirus exposure and HLA in healthy donors. General study findings and limits: Most TCR sequences were rare, but some public TCRs occurred in many donors. The study designated fewer than 200 TCR beta chains cytomegalovirus-associated.

This clone has a handful of counts. Its antigen remains unidentified. The protocol was immunoSEQ multiplex PCR, while the TCRdb copy is restricted to in-frame clones and leaves out a portion. The table records 95,000 to 150,000 clones, 70% to 90% of them present only once. Trimming cost V 8 bases and J 13 bases, with 14 bases left between them. This CDR3 spans 10 amino acids. CDR1 and CDR2 (germline): GTSNPN, SVGIG (reference sequence). Sequenced material: PBMCs. This clonotype was obtained from a woman under 30 in good health and CMV-seropositive. The rearrangement links TRBV30 to TRBJ2-2, with D maybe TRBD2 (5 bases). CDR3 DNA sequence: TGTGCCGGAGGATCCCGCCGGCTGTTTTTT. It translates to CAGGSRRLFF.